This TCR beta chain was identified in a study of metastatic and nonmetastatic thyroid tumors (TCRdb year 2020). About the full investigation: For patients with malignant and with benign thyroid disease, the researchers compared repertoires between peripheral blood samples and tumor or nodule tissue samples. Overall results and qualifications from the work: In both blood and tumor samples, TCR beta diversity was reported to be significantly higher in malignant tumors than in benign nodules.

Library generation was performed with PCR. The sequencing machine was an Illumina HiSeq 4000. High-throughput sequencing was used to profile the TCR beta-chain CDR3 region of every patient. The authors processed their data as follows. CDR3 differences across clinicopathological groups were used to build a classifier for discriminating distant-metastatic papillary thyroid cancer patients. Repertoire diversity was assessed with the Shannon index, and tumor-blood repertoire similarity with the Morisita-Horn index. TCRdb applied fastp at Q25 and MiXCR to the public reads, then kept only in-frame beta chains. It is TCRdb's table, rather than the study itself, that gives the V and J calls and clone size. Across this sample there are tens of thousands of clones, with more than 15% seen only once. The ten largest make up 9.5% to 15% of the sample. No patient had received any treatment before thyroid surgery. Patient clinical samples collected from about 2011 to 2018 were retrospectively analysed using T-cell receptor beta sequencing.

V drops 6 bases and J drops 0 bases, leaving 12 bases in between. The CDR3 runs 15 amino acids, cysteine and phenylalanine included. Just CDR3 DNA is preserved here, 45 bases in frame from base 1. From the germline V gene, CDR1 is MDHEN and CDR2 is SYDVKM. This clone was seen many times. Its antigen specificity is not known. It has no much larger one-base neighbor in the sample; base qualities were not kept. The sample was blood. The chain joins TRBV28 to TRBJ2-1, with a tentative D call of TRBD1 or TRBD2, each matching 5 bases. This sequence originates from a female donor with papillary thyroid cancer or a benign thyroid nodule (not recorded which). Some clones in this sample may be carry-over from other donors' samples. The CDR3 is CASSRFGTSYNEQFF. Read as DNA, the sequence is TGTGCCAGCAGCCGTTTCGGGACCTCCTACAATGAGCAGTTCTTC.